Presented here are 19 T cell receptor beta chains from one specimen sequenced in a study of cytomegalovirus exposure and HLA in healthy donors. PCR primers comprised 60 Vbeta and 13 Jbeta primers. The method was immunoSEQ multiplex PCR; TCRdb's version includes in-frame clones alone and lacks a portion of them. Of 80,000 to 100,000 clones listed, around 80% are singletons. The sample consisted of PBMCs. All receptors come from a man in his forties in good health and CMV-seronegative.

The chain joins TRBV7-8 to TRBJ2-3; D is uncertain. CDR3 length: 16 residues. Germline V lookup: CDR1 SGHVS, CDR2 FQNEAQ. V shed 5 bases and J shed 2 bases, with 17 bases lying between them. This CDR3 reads CASSTPTELNTDTQYF. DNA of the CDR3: TGTGCCAGCAGCACTCCCACGGAGCTCAACACAGATACGCAGTATTTT. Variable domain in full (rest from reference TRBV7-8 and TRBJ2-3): GAGVSQSPRYKVAKRGQDVALRCDPISGHVSLFWYQQALGQGPEFLTYFQNEAQLDKSGLPSDRFFAERPEGSVSTLKIQRTQQEDSAVYLCASSTPTELNTDTQYFGPGTRLTVL.

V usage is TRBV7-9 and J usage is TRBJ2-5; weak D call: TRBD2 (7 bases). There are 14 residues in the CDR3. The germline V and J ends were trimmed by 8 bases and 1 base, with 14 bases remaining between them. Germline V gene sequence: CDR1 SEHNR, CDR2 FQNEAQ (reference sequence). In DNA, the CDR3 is TGTGCCAGCGTCAGTGCGGGGGCCCAAGAGACCCAGTACTTC. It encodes CASVSAGAQETQYF.

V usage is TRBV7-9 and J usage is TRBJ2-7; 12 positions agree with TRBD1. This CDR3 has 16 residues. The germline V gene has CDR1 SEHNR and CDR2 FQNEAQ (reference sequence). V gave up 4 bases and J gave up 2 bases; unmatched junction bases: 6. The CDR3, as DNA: TGTGCCAGCAGCTCGGGGGGACAGGGGGCACCCTACGAGCAGTACTTC. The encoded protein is CASSSGGQGAPYEQYF.

CDR3 DNA sequence: TGCGCCAGCAGCCAAGACCAGGGGAGTATTCAAGAGACCCAGTACTTC. Amino acid sequence: CASSQDQGSIQETQYF. This rearrangement joins TRBV4-1 to TRBJ2-5, with a tentative D call TRBD1 (6 bases). The germline V gene encodes CDR1 MGHRA and CDR2 YSYEKL. Trimming pared 0 bases from V and 2 bases from J, leaving 13 bases between. This CDR3 has 16 amino acids.

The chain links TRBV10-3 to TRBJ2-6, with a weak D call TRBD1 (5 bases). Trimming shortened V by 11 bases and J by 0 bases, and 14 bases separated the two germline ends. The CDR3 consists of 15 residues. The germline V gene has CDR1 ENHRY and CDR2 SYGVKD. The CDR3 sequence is CAVLGGASGANVLTF. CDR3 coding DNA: TGTGCCGTCCTAGGTGGGGCCTCTGGGGCCAACGTCCTGACTTTC.

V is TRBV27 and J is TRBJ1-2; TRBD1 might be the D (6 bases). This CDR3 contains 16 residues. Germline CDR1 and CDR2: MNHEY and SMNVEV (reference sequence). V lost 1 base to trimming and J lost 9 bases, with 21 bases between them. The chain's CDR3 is CASSLYGEGRGESYTF. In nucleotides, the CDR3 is TGTGCCAGCAGTTTATATGGGGAGGGGAGGGGGGAGAGCTACACCTTC.

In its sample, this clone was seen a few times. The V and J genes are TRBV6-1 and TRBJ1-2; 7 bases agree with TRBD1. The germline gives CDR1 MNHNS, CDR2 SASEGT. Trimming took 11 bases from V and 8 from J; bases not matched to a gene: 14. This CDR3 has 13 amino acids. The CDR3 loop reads CASPGQSFRGYTF. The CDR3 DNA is TGTGCCTCCCCGGGACAGTCCTTCAGGGGCTACACCTTC.

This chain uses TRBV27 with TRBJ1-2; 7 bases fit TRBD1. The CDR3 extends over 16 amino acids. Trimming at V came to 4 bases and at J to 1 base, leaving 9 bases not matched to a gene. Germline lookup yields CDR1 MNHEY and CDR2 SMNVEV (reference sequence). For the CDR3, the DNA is TGTGCCAGCAGTTGGGATCGACAGGGAAGTAACTATGGCTACACCTTC. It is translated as CASSWDRQGSNYGYTF.

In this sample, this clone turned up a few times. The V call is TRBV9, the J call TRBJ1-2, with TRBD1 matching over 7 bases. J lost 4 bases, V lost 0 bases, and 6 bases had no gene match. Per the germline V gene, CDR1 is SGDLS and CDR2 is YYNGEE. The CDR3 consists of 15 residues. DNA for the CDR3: TGTGCCAGCAGCGTAGGGGGGGACAGCTCCTATGGCTACACCTTC. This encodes CASSVGGDSSYGYTF.

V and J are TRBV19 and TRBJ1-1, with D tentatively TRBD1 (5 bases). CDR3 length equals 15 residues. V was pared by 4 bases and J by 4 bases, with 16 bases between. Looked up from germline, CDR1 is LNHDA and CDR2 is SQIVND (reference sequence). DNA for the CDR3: TGTGCCAGTAGTAACTCCGGGGGATGGATCACTGAAGCTTTCTTT. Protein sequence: CASSNSGGWITEAFF. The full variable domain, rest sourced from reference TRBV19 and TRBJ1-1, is DGGITQSPKYLFRKEGQNVTLSCEQNLNHDAMYWYRQDPGQGLRLIYYSQIVNDFQKGDIAEGYSVSREKKESFPLTVTSAQKNPTAFYLCASSNSGGWITEAFFGQGTRLTVV.

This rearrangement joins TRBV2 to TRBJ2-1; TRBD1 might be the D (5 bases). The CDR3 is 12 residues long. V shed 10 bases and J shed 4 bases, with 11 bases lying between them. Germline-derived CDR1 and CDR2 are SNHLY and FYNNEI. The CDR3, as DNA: TGTGCCACCTGGGGCTCTTACAATGAGCAGTTCTTC. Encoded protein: CATWGSYNEQFF.

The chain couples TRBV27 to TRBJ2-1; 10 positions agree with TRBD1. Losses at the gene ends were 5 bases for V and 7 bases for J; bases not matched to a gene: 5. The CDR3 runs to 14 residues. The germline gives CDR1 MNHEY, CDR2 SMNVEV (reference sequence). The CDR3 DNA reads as TGTGCCAGCAGTCAGAGGACAGGGGGGAATGAGCAGTTCTTC. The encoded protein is CASSQRTGGNEQFF.

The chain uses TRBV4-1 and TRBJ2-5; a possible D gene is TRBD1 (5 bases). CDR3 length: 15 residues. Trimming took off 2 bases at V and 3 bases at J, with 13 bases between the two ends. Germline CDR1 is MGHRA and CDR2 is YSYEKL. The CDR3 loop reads CASSQSGQTKETQYF. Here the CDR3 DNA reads TGCGCCAGCAGCCAATCTGGACAAACAAAAGAGACCCAGTACTTC.

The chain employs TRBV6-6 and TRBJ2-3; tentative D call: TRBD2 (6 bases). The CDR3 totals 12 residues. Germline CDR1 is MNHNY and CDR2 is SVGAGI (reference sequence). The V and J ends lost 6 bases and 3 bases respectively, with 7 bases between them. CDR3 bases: TGTGCCAGCAGGGGGACTACAGATACGCAGTATTTT. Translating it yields CASRGTTDTQYF.

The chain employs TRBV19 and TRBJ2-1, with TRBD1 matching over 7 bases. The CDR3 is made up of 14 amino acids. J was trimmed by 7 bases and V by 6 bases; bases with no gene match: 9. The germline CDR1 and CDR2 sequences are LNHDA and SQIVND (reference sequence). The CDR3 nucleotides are TGTGCCAGTAGCTCTGCGACAGGGCGTAATGAGCAGTTCTTC. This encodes CASSSATGRNEQFF.

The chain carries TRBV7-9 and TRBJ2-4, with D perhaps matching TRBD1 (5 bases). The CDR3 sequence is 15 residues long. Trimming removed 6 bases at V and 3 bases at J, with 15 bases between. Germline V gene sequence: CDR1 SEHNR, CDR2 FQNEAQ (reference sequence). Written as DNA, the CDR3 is TGTGCCAGCAGTCCCAGGGATCAGGGCAAAAACATTCAGTACTTC. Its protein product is CASSPRDQGKNIQYF.

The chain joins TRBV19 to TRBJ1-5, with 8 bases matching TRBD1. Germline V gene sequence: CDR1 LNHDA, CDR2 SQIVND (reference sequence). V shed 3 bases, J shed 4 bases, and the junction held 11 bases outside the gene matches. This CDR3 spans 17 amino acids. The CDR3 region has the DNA TGTGCCAGTAGTATCTGGCAGGGGGCGCAGGTTAATCAGCCCCAGCATTTT. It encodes CASSIWQGAQVNQPQHF.

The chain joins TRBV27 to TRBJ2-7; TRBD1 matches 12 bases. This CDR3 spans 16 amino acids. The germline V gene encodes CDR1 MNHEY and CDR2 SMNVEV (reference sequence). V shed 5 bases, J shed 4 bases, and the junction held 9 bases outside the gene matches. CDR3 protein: CASSGLRDRGQYEQYF. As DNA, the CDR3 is TGTGCCAGCAGTGGACTCCGGGACAGGGGGCAGTACGAGCAGTACTTC.

DNA of the CDR3: TGCGCCAGCAGCCAAGGGGAAGGACTAGCGGGGACTGAGGCCCAGTACTTC. The encoded protein is CASSQGEGLAGTEAQYF. The V gene is TRBV4-1, the J gene TRBJ2-5; 12 positions match TRBD2. The J segment lost 9 bases and the V segment lost 1 base, leaving 12 bases of the junction unmatched. This CDR3 comprises 17 residues. The germline CDR1 and CDR2 sequences are MGHRA and YSYEKL.